The rows below give T cell receptor beta chains drawn from one sample of a study of blood T cell repertoires in COVID-19. The repertoire was sequenced with immunoSEQ multiplex PCR; TCRdb's copy has only in-frame clones and lacks some. The data hold about 220,000 clones, with 65% to 85% observed a single time. The sample consisted of peripheral blood. The source is a human donor in a cohort sampled during active COVID-19. Both conserved end residues are part of each CDR3. The D gene is left open where the match is weak. Some rows mark clone size as missing; the rest say once, few, many or name a class of expanded clone.

clone size	V gene	J gene	D gene	CDR3 protein	CDR3 DNA
.	TRBV3-1/TRBV3-2	TRBJ1-6	.	CASSFKTVNSPLHF	TGTGCCAGCAGCTTCAAGACAGTAAATTCACCCCTCCACTTT
.	TRBV4-2	TRBJ1-5	.	CASSPRRGEGSNQPQHF	TGTGCCAGCAGCCCCCGCCGGGGTGAAGGTAGCAATCAGCCCCAGCATTTT
.	TRBV14	TRBJ2-5	.	CASSPWYGQGQETQYF	TGTGCCAGCAGCCCTTGGTACGGGCAGGGTCAAGAGACCCAGTACTTC
.	TRBV7-9	TRBJ1-4	.	CASSFTRQEKLFF	TGTGCCAGCAGCTTCACTCGACAGGAAAAACTGTTTTTT
.	TRBV5-1	TRBJ2-5	TRBD1	CASSLQGAQETQYF	TGCGCCAGCAGCTTACAGGGGGCCCAAGAGACCCAGTACTTC
.	TRBV5-1	TRBJ1-1	TRBD1	CASTWTGELNTEAFF	TGCGCCAGCACCTGGACAGGTGAACTGAACACTGAAGCTTTCTTT
many	TRBV27	TRBJ2-7	TRBD1	CASSFGTGDYEQYF	TGTGCCAGCAGTTTCGGGACAGGGGACTACGAGCAGTACTTC
.	TRBV9	TRBJ1-4	.	CASSVGLFNEKLFF	TGTGCCAGCAGCGTGGGCCTATTTAATGAAAAACTGTTTTTT
.	TRBV7-2	TRBJ2-2	TRBD2	CASSFGRGTGELFF	TGTGCCAGCAGCTTCGGGAGGGGCACCGGGGAGCTGTTTTTT
.	TRBV2	TRBJ1-5	TRBD1	CASNRDRALGGDQPQHF	TGTGCCAGCAACCGGGACAGGGCTCTTGGGGGGGATCAGCCCCAGCATTTT
.	TRBV9	TRBJ1-6	.	CASSPELDREGSPLHF	TGTGCCAGCAGCCCAGAATTAGACAGAGAAGGTTCACCCCTCCACTTT
.	TRBV5-1	TRBJ2-5	.	CASSLGTKETQYF	TGCGCCAGCAGCCTCGGGACAAAAGAGACCCAGTACTTC
.	TRBV28	TRBJ2-1	TRBD2	CASKTSAYNEQFF	TGTGCCAGCAAAACTAGCGCATACAATGAGCAGTTCTTC
.	TRBV9	TRBJ2-6	TRBD1	CASSMTGANSGANVLTF	TGTGCCAGCAGCATGACAGGGGCGAACTCTGGGGCCAACGTCCTGACTTTC
.	TRBV27	TRBJ2-7	TRBD2	CASSLRLAGSSYEQYF	TGTGCCAGCAGTTTACGACTAGCGGGGAGTTCCTACGAGCAGTACTTC
once	TRBV29-1	TRBJ1-2	.	CSVDARGDGYTF	TGCAGCGTTGATGCCAGGGGCGATGGCTACACCTTC
.	TRBV5-1	TRBJ2-5	TRBD1	CASSPPLRDRAQTQYF	TGCGCCAGCAGCCCCCCCTTGCGGGACAGGGCTCAGACCCAGTACTTC
.	TRBV10-3	TRBJ1-5	.	CAISESRENSNQPQHF	TGTGCCATCAGTGAGAGTCGGGAAAATAGCAATCAGCCCCAGCATTTT
once	TRBV7-9	TRBJ2-3	TRBD2	CASGRGGTDTQYF	TGTGCCAGCGGTCGGGGGGGCACAGATACGCAGTATTTT
.	TRBV5-1	TRBJ1-2	.	CASSFQDQGGYTF	TGCGCCAGCAGCTTTCAGGATCAGGGTGGCTACACCTTC
.	TRBV3-1/TRBV3-2	TRBJ2-3	.	CASSQEGTFADTQYF	TGTGCCAGCAGCCAAGAGGGCACTTTTGCAGATACGCAGTATTTT
.	TRBV9	TRBJ2-1	.	CASSSPSVYNEQFF	TGTGCCAGCAGCTCCCCGAGTGTCTACAATGAGCAGTTCTTC
.	TRBV25-1	TRBJ2-7	TRBD2	CASSEAAGGPYEQYF	TGTGCCAGCAGTGAAGCGGCGGGAGGGCCATACGAGCAGTACTTC
.	TRBV6-5	TRBJ2-7	.	CAIFAPRRHEQYF	TGTGCCATCTTCGCCCCCCGCAGGCACGAGCAGTACTTC
.	TRBV6-5	TRBJ1-1	TRBD1	CASSSPDRGLFIAFF	TGTGCCAGCAGCTCACCTGACAGGGGGCTTTTCATAGCTTTCTTT